These T cell receptor beta chains were read from a single sample in a study of T-cell memory formation after mild COVID-19. TCRdb itself ran the 5' RACE reads through MiXCR, one entry per CDR3 protein. The table lists about 300,000 distinct CDR3 sequences, just under 20% of them singletons. The specimen sequenced was PBMCs or a T cell subset sorted from them (not recorded which). The receptors here all came from a man younger than 35 who had mild COVID-19 (a few samples of this study predate the infection). Cell type and time point are not known. Each CDR3 is given with its conserved first and last residue. Each record gives: J gene, clone size, D gene, V gene, CDR3 protein, CDR3 DNA. D genes are given only for firm matches. Size tells how often a clone was seen (once, few, many) or the class of an expanded clone, and some rows leave it out.

TRBJ2-5 | few | NA | TRBV5-1 | CASSLGGLGSQETQYF | TGCGCCAGCAGCTTGGGCGGCCTTGGGTCCCAAGAGACCCAGTACTTC
TRBJ2-1 | few | TRBD1 | TRBV4-3 | CASSPGTAAYNEQFF | TGCGCCAGCAGTCCCGGGACAGCCGCCTACAATGAGCAGTTCTTC
TRBJ2-4 | NA | NA | TRBV27 | CASRRGDIQYF | TGTGCCAGCAGGAGGGGGGACATTCAGTACTTC
TRBJ2-3 | many | TRBD1 | TRBV6-5 | CASRYRGTDTQYF | TGTGCCAGCAGATACAGGGGGACAGATACGCAGTATTTT
TRBJ1-1 | few | TRBD1 | TRBV6-5 | CASSYRPGQVLTTRGKAFF | TGTGCCAGCAGTTATCGACCGGGACAGGTTTTAACTACTCGGGGGAAAGCTTTCTTT
TRBJ2-2 | few | NA | TRBV4-2 | CASSHGRNTGELFF | TGTGCCAGCAGCCACGGCCGAAATACCGGGGAGCTGTTTTTT
TRBJ2-1 | NA | NA | TRBV4-3 | CASSQRNTNEQFF | TGCGCCAGCAGCCAGAGAAACACTAATGAGCAGTTCTTC
TRBJ2-2 | few | NA | TRBV23-1 | CASTARVSGELFF | TGCGCCAGCACGGCCAGGGTTTCCGGGGAGCTGTTTTTT
TRBJ1-6 | NA | NA | TRBV10-3 | CAISESAPRASPLHF | TGTGCCATCAGTGAGTCGGCCCCAAGGGCTTCACCCCTCCACTTT
TRBJ1-1 | few | NA | TRBV4-3 | CASSPNEQMGAFF | TGCGCCAGCAGCCCGAATGAACAGATGGGAGCTTTCTTT
TRBJ2-3 | few | TRBD2 | TRBV7-3 | CASGGTRLSDTQYF | TGTGCCAGCGGTGGGACTAGGCTGTCAGATACGCAGTATTTT
TRBJ2-5 | many | NA | TRBV2 | CASSDVGRETQYF | TGTGCCAGCAGTGATGTAGGCCGAGAGACCCAGTACTTC
TRBJ2-3 | NA | NA | TRBV4-1 | CASSQVGAPGGLYF | TGCGCCAGCAGCCAAGTGGGGGCACCCGGGGGTCTGTATTTT
TRBJ2-3 | few | TRBD2 | TRBV12-3/TRBV12-4 | CASRPVAGAQSSGDADTQYF | TGTGCCAGCCGCCCGGTGGCGGGGGCCCAGTCTAGCGGGGACGCAGATACGCAGTATTTT
TRBJ2-5 | NA | NA | TRBV12-3/TRBV12-4 | CASSLRAETQYF | TGTGCCAGCAGCCTCAGGGCAGAGACCCAGTACTTC
TRBJ2-5 | NA | TRBD2 | TRBV27 | CASTPLGTSGALGETQYF | TGTGCCAGCACTCCCCTCGGGACTAGCGGGGCTTTGGGAGAGACCCAGTACTTC
TRBJ1-2 | NA | NA | TRBV2 | CASSGRTYGYTF | TGTGCCAGCAGTGGTCGCACCTATGGCTACACCTTC
TRBJ2-7 | NA | TRBD1 | TRBV27 | CASSLSGQAYEQYF | TGTGCCAGCAGTTTATCGGGACAGGCCTACGAGCAGTACTTC
TRBJ2-1 | NA | NA | TRBV4-1 | CASSQVVSEEQFF | TGCGCCAGCAGCCAAGTAGTATCGGAGGAGCAGTTCTTC
TRBJ1-4 | NA | TRBD1 | TRBV4-3 | CASSQGVGQAVKLFF | TGCGCCAGCAGCCAAGGAGTAGGACAGGCGGTAAAACTGTTTTTT
TRBJ2-1 | many | NA | TRBV6-2/TRBV6-3 | CASSYLVAGEQFF | TGTGCCAGCAGTTACTTGGTGGCGGGAGAGCAGTTCTTC
TRBJ2-6 | many | TRBD1 | TRBV6-4 | CASSDSGGAGANVLTF | TGTGCCAGCAGTGACTCAGGGGGCGCTGGGGCCAACGTCCTGACTTTC
TRBJ2-1 | NA | NA | TRBV29-1 | CSAQQGIKEFF | TGCAGCGCTCAACAGGGAATTAAGGAGTTCTTC
TRBJ2-3 | NA | NA | TRBV24-1 | CATSDFSGRQGQDTQYF | TGTGCCACCAGTGATTTCTCCGGGCGGCAGGGTCAAGATACGCAGTATTTT
TRBJ1-2 | NA | NA | TRBV9 | CASSVAVGVSGYGYTF | TGTGCCAGCAGCGTAGCGGTTGGGGTGAGCGGCTATGGCTACACCTTC
TRBJ2-3 | few | NA | TRBV21-1 | CASRMTATDTQYF | TGTGCCAGCAGGATGACGGCCACAGATACGCAGTATTTT
TRBJ2-2 | many | TRBD1 | TRBV6-5 | CASSRDRGTNTGELFF | TGTGCCAGCAGTCGCGACAGGGGGACGAACACCGGGGAGCTGTTTTTT
TRBJ2-4 | NA | NA | TRBV7-9 | CASSGTPPDIQYF | TGTGCCAGTTCCGGGACACCCCCCGACATTCAGTACTTC
TRBJ1-4 | many | NA | TRBV15 | CATSPRTGEKLFF | TGTGCCACCAGTCCGAGGACGGGAGAAAAACTGTTTTTT
TRBJ1-2 | NA | NA | TRBV4-1 | CASSQDGAGANYGYTF | TGCGCCAGCAGCCAAGATGGGGCGGGGGCTAACTATGGCTACACCTTC
TRBJ2-5 | NA | NA | TRBV15 | CATSRDRAEGQETQYF | TGTGCCACCAGCAGAGATCGGGCGGAGGGACAAGAGACCCAGTACTTC
TRBJ2-7 | few | NA | TRBV5-1 | CASSLARRTYEQYF | TGCGCCAGCAGCTTGGCGCGCCGAACCTACGAGCAGTACTTC
TRBJ1-4 | few | NA | TRBV7-2 | CASSLGGEGKLFF | TGTGCCAGCAGCTTAGGAGGGGAGGGAAAACTGTTTTTT
TRBJ2-5 | NA | NA | TRBV12-3/TRBV12-4 | CASSRTQETQYF | TGTGCCAGCAGTCGGACGCAAGAGACCCAGTACTTC
TRBJ1-5 | NA | TRBD1 | TRBV19 | CASTLGGTGNQPQHF | TGTGCCAGTACCCTAGGTGGGACAGGCAATCAGCCCCAGCATTTT
TRBJ2-7 | many | TRBD1 | TRBV5-1 | CASSVPGQGANEQYF | TGCGCCAGCAGCGTCCCTGGACAGGGGGCTAACGAGCAGTACTTC
TRBJ2-5 | NA | NA | TRBV10-1 | CASLGDPGGGTQYF | TGCGCCAGCTTGGGTGATCCCGGTGGTGGGACCCAGTACTTC
TRBJ1-1 | NA | NA | TRBV6-2/TRBV6-3 | CASSLSSGTEAFF | TGTGCCAGCAGTTTATCGAGTGGCACTGAAGCTTTCTTT
TRBJ2-2 | NA | NA | TRBV24-1 | CATSGKREFLSTGELFF | TGTGCCACCAGTGGAAAGAGGGAGTTTCTGAGCACCGGGGAGCTGTTTTTT
TRBJ2-2 | NA | NA | TRBV20-1 | CSAIGTSNTGELFF | TGCAGTGCTATAGGGACCTCGAACACCGGGGAGCTGTTTTTT
TRBJ1-6 | NA | NA | TRBV12-3/TRBV12-4 | CASSPLSGTSSPLHF | TGTGCCAGCAGTCCTCTATCCGGGACAAGTTCACCCCTCCACTTT
TRBJ2-5 | NA | TRBD1 | TRBV11-2 | CASSPEGNTGTAKETQYF | TGTGCCAGCAGCCCCGAGGGTAACACCGGGACAGCGAAAGAGACCCAGTACTTC
TRBJ2-5 | few | NA | TRBV24-1 | CATSDFGGETQYF | TGTGCCACCAGTGATTTTGGGGGAGAGACCCAGTACTTC